This T cell receptor beta chain was observed in a study of blood T cell repertoires in COVID-19 (dated by TCRdb to 2020 to 2021). Looking at the study overall: Collaborator samples came from the United States, Italy and Spain and covered acute and convalescent phases of COVID-19. The prospective study material was composed of cDNA or gDNA derived from T cells, B-cell-depleted T cells, or PBMCs. The dataset comprised deeply sampled blood TCRbeta repertoires from subjects exposed to, actively infected with, or recovered from COVID-19. The repertoires were released in a freely available public database meant as a resource for research on the immune response to SARS-CoV-2. Samples came from the ongoing ImmuneRACE study (first 160 participants) plus 1,254 subjects from 6 global collaborators. Sample metadata almost always included a de-identified subject ID, COVID-19 status, age in years and sex. HLA class I and class II types, where available, came from metadata supplied by the sample provider rather than from assay-based typing. General conclusions and limits of the study: The amount of clinical and demographic metadata varied by source and participant and was provided uncurated.

Looking up the germline V gene yields CDR1 SGDLS and CDR2 YYNGEE. V loses 3 bases at its end and J loses 4 bases; junction bases beyond the gene matches: 5. From its cysteine to its phenylalanine, the CDR3 spans 15 amino acids. The CDR3 DNA has 45 bases and is translated from base 1. Collaborating institutions collected whole blood in K2EDTA tubes following their own protocols. For TCRbeta analysis, collaborators shipped samples in one of three forms: frozen whole blood, isolated PBMCs, or DNA extracted from either of those sample types. TCRbeta CDR3 regions were amplified from genomic DNA using the immunoSEQ Assay, a bias-controlled multiplex PCR. Turning to the authors' computational methods: The number of nucleated cells in each sample was estimated from the amplification of reference gene primers within the assay. To quantify the absolute abundance of each unique TCRbeta CDR3 rearrangement, sequence reads were collapsed and filtered. For each sample, productive Simpson clonality was calculated by taking the square root of Simpson's diversity index across productive rearrangements. TCRdb stores this immuneACCESS table with in-frame sequences only. Part of the clones is absent; in the studies checked, under half of the shortfall reflects unresolved V genes, and no reason is known for the rest. That table furnishes V, J and clone size, whereas the DNA furnished D and trimming. Across this sample there are approximately 80,000 clones, with about 87% seen only once. The ten top clones hold 9.1% of the sample.

On this clone: Its specific antigen is unknown. Base qualities are not recorded, but no much larger clone differs from it by a single base.

Sequenced input: peripheral blood. The sequence links TRBV9 to TRBJ2-2, with 8 junctional bases fitting TRBD2. This TCR was recovered from a human donor in a cohort sampled during active COVID-19. The nucleotides read TGTGCCAGCAGCGGGATAGCGGGGAGCACCGGGGAGCTGTTTTTT. The resulting protein is CASSGIAGSTGELFF. When the CDR3 is completed using the reference TRBV9 and TRBJ2-2 genes on either side, the full variable domain is DSGVTQTPKHLITATGQRVTLRCSPRSGDLSVYWYQQSLDQGLQFLIQYYNGEERAKGNILERFSAQQFPDLHSELNLSSLELGDSALYFCASSGIAGSTGELFFGEGSRLTVL.